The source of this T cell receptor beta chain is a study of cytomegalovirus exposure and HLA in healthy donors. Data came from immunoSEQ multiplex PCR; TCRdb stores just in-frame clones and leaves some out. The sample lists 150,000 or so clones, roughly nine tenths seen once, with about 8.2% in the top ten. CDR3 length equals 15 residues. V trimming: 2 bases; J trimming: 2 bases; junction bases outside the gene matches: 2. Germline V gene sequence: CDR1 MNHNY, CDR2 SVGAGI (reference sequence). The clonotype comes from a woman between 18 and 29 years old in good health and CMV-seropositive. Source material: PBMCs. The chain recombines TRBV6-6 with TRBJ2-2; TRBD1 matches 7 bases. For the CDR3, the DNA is TGTGCCAGCAGTTACGGACAGGTTAACACCGGGGAGCTGTTTTTT. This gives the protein CASSYGQVNTGELFF.